This TCR beta chain is from a study of shared clonotypes between healthy human individuals. Study-wide findings and caveats: Across a handful of donors, naive CD4 shared roughly 5%, naive CD8 more than 3%, memory CD4 roughly 2.1%, memory CD8 more than 0.35%.

Germline V lookup: CDR1 SGHRS, CDR2 YFSETQ. V was shortened by 0 bases and J by 6 bases, with 13 bases between the two germline ends. This CDR3 has 15 residues. Assay used: immunoSEQ multiplex PCR; TCRdb lists only in-frame clones, some missing. The table lists 1,100,000 or so clones, 78% of them singletons. Partitioning of CD4+ cells yielded a CD45RA+ naive subset and a CD45RA-negative memory subset. Concerning this clone: The antigen is unknown.

The TCR was taken from a man between 18 and 35 years old in good health. Some clones in this sample may be carry-over from other donors' samples. Sequences were obtained from memory CD4+ T cells from PBMCs. Subset specified: CD45RA-negative fraction. V and J are TRBV5-1 and TRBJ2-1; D is possibly TRBD2 (5 bases). In DNA form, the CDR3 reads TGCGCCAGCAGCTTGGCACCCGTTGAGGGCAATGAGCAGTTCTTC. This gives the protein CASSLAPVEGNEQFF.